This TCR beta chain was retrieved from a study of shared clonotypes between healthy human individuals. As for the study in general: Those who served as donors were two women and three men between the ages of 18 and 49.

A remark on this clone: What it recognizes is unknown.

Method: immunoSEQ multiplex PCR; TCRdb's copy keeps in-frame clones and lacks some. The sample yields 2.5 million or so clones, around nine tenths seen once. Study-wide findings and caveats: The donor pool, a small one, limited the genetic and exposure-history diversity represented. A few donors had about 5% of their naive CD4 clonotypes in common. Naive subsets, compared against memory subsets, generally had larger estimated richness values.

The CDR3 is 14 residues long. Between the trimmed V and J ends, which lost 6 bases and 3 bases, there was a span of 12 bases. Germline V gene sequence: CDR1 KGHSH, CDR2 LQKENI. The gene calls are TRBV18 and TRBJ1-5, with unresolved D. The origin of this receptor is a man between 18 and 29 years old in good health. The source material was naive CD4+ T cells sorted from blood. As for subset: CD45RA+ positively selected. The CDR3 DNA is TGTGCCAGCTCTCAATTGGGGAACAATCAGCCCCAGCATTTT. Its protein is CASSQLGNNQPQHF.